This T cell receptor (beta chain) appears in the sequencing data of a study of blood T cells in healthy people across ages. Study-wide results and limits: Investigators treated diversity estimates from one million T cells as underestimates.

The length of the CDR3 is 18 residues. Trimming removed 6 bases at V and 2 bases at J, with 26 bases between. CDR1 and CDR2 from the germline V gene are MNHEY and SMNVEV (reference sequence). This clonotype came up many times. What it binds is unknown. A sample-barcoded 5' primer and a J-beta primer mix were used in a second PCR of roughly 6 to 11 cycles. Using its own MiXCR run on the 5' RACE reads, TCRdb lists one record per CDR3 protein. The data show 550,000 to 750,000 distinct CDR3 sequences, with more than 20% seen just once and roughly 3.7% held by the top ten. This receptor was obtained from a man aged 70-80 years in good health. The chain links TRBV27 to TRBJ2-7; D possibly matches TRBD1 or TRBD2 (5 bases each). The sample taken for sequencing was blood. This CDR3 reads CASSPAPNRSGSPYEQYF. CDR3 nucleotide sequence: TGTGCCAGCAGCCCCGCCCCAAACAGGTCGGGGTCTCCCTACGAGCAGTACTTC.